These 24 T cell receptor beta chains were sequenced from one sample in a study of blood T cell repertoires in COVID-19. The table came from immunoSEQ multiplex PCR; TCRdb's copy has only in-frame clones and leaves some out. The sample shows approximately 330,000 clones, around 90% of them seen only once. Sequencing was performed on peripheral blood. Source of these receptors: a woman aged 35 to 49 with COVID-19, enrolled during active disease.

The chain uses TRBV7-6 and TRBJ1-5, with TRBD1 matching 7 bases. Unmatched junction bases numbered 6, after V lost 1 base and J lost 3 bases. This CDR3 spans 16 amino acids. Germline V gives CDR1 SGHVS, CDR2 FNYEAQ. The chain's CDR3 is CASSLETGEFNQPQHF. CDR3 DNA sequence: TGTGCCAGCAGCTTAGAAACAGGGGAGTTCAATCAGCCCCAGCATTTT.

This chain joins TRBV7-2 and TRBJ1-5; D is unclear. Germline V CDR1 and CDR2: SGHTA, FQGNSA. V lost 4 bases and J lost 5, with 18 bases in between. CDR3 length equals 16 residues. The CDR3 nucleotides are TGTGCCAGCAGCTGGTATGCGGCCGGGGAGCATCAGCCCCAGCATTTT. Translation gives CASSWYAAGEHQPQHF.

The rearrangement uses TRBV2 and TRBJ2-3, with 8 bases that match TRBD2. The germline gives CDR1 SNHLY, CDR2 FYNNEI. V gave up 4 bases and J gave up 6 bases; unmatched junction bases: 12. The CDR3 covers 16 residues. CDR3 in amino acids: CASSGPSGYRRDTQYF. CDR3 DNA: TGTGCCAGCAGTGGGCCTAGCGGGTACCGGCGGGATACGCAGTATTTT.

Only one count was recorded for this clone. This chain joins TRBV7-2 and TRBJ1-5; weak D call: TRBD1 (5 bases). Germline CDR1 SGHTA, CDR2 FQGNSA. The CDR3 sequence is 19 residues long. Trimming stripped 3 bases from V and 0 bases from J, with 21 bases between. This chain's CDR3 is CASSFSPGNVLNSNQPQHF. CDR3 DNA: TGTGCCAGCAGCTTTTCTCCAGGGAACGTACTGAATAGCAATCAGCCCCAGCATTTT. Full variable domain (outside the CDR3, taken from reference TRBV7-2 and TRBJ1-5): GAGVSQSPSNKVTEKGKDVELRCDPISGHTALYWYRQSLGQGLEFLIYFQGNSAPDKSGLPSDRFSAERTGGSVSTLTIQRTQQEDSAVYLCASSFSPGNVLNSNQPQHFGDGTRLSIL.

V gene TRBV28 combines with J gene TRBJ1-5; 7 bases align to TRBD1. The J segment lost 3 bases and the V segment lost 3 bases, leaving 5 bases of the junction unmatched. Germline CDR1 MDHEN, CDR2 SYDVKM. The CDR3 runs 15 residues. The chain's CDR3 is CASSFPRGDNQPQHF. The DNA of the CDR3 is TGTGCCAGCAGTTTCCCCAGGGGGGACAATCAGCCCCAGCATTTT.

This chain connects TRBV24-1 to TRBJ2-1; 9 nucleotides align to TRBD2. Germline V CDR1 and CDR2: KGHDR, SFDVKD. This CDR3 contains 16 residues. V lost 3 bases, J lost 9 bases, and 11 bases stayed unmatched. CDR3 protein: CATSDRPGTSPGEQFF. The CDR3 DNA reads TGTGCCACCAGTGATAGACCCGGGACTAGCCCGGGTGAGCAGTTCTTC.

The rearrangement joins TRBV27 to TRBJ2-6; possible D gene TRBD1, 5 bases. The CDR3 consists of 16 residues. Trimming removed 10 bases from V and 0 bases from J, with 16 bases in between. Germline loops: CDR1 MNHEY, CDR2 SMNVEV (reference sequence). The CDR3 nucleotides read TGTGCCACCTCGTATGGGGCAATCTCTGGGGCCAACGTCCTGACTTTC. Residues: CATSYGAISGANVLTF.

V usage is TRBV27 and J usage is TRBJ1-2; a possible D gene is TRBD1 (6 bases). Germline V CDR1 and CDR2: MNHEY, SMNVEV (reference sequence). V lost 8 bases and J 3 bases, leaving 22 bases between the germline ends. This CDR3 spans 16 amino acids. CDR3: CASGPERGRGDYGYTF. DNA for the CDR3: TGTGCCAGCGGGCCGGAAAGGGGGAGGGGTGACTATGGCTACACCTTC.

The chain is built from TRBV24-1 and TRBJ2-1; 8 bases are shared with TRBD1. In germline, CDR1 is KGHDR, CDR2 SFDVKD. V gave up 3 bases and J gave up 6 bases; unmatched junction bases: 12. The length of the CDR3 is 17 residues. CDR3 region: CATSDPRTGKRINEQFF. The CDR3, as DNA: TGTGCCACCAGTGATCCACGGACAGGGAAAAGGATCAATGAGCAGTTCTTC.

The gene calls are TRBV30 and TRBJ1-6; a weak D match, TRBD1 (6 bases). The CDR3 totals 15 residues. Germline CDR1 GTSNPN, CDR2 SVGIG (reference sequence). Trimming took off 5 bases at V and 3 bases at J, with 14 bases between the two ends. The DNA of the CDR3 is TGTGCCTGGGAAGGCCTGGACAGCTATAATTCACCCCTCCACTTT. This gives the protein CAWEGLDSYNSPLHF.

The rearrangement uses TRBV12-3 or TRBV12-4 and TRBJ2-2; D unresolved. Trimming stripped 7 bases from V and 5 bases from J, with 11 bases between. The CDR3 sequence is 13 residues long. The CDR3 sequence: CASILLLTGELFF. DNA of the CDR3: TGTGCCAGCATCCTCCTACTAACCGGGGAGCTGTTTTTT.

This chain links TRBV4-3 with TRBJ2-4; D may be TRBD1 (6 bases). Germline loops: CDR1 LGHNA, CDR2 YSLEER. Trimming removed 0 bases at V and 0 bases at J, with 24 bases between. The CDR3 contains 21 residues. The CDR3 DNA reads TGCGCCAGCAGCCAAGATTTAGGGGACATGGCCCTTAGTTTAGCCAAAAACATTCAGTACTTC. It is translated as CASSQDLGDMALSLAKNIQYF.

The chain uses TRBV6-5 and TRBJ2-7, with 8 bases aligning to TRBD1. CDR1 is MNHEY and CDR2 is SVGAGI in the germline V gene. This CDR3 region has 11 residues. Losses at the gene ends were 4 bases for V and 9 bases for J; bases not matched to a gene: 2. CDR3 in DNA: TGTGCCAGCAGTTCAGGGACAGGGCAGTACTTC. This gives the protein CASSSGTGQYF.

In the case of this clone: Other DNA sequences in the sample encode the same CDR3. The V gene is TRBV28, the J gene TRBJ1-2; D possibly corresponds to TRBD1 (5 bases). This CDR3 contains 13 residues. Germline lookup yields CDR1 MDHEN and CDR2 SYDVKM. The V end lost 6 bases, the J end lost 1 base, and 9 bases lay between the germline ends. CDR3 protein: CASSRDSNYGYTF. The CDR3 DNA reads TGTGCCAGCAGCCGCGACAGTAACTATGGCTACACCTTC.

The J gene is TRBJ1-5, the V gene TRBV9, with TRBD1 matching over 8 bases. This CDR3 contains 16 residues. From germline, CDR1 is SGDLS and CDR2 YYNGEE. V dropped 4 bases and J dropped 10; count of bases not matched to a gene: 16. CDR3 amino acids: CASSLGQGASREPQHF. The CDR3, as DNA: TGTGCCAGCAGCCTTGGGCAGGGGGCTTCAAGGGAACCCCAGCATTTT.

The chain carries TRBV5-1 and TRBJ1-6; D is ambiguous. CDR1 is SGHRS, CDR2 YFSETQ, per germline. The germline V and J ends were trimmed by 0 bases and 7 bases, with 14 bases remaining between them. The CDR3 extends over 16 amino acids. Here the CDR3 reads CASSLGGFSRNSPLHF. The CDR3 nucleotides read TGCGCCAGCAGCTTGGGTGGCTTTTCCAGGAATTCACCCCTCCACTTT.

The rearrangement joins TRBV2 to TRBJ1-2; TRBD1 matches 7 bases. V was clipped by 6 bases and J by 0 bases; unmatched bases: 1. The length of the CDR3 is 13 residues. Germline CDR1 SNHLY, CDR2 FYNNEI. The CDR3 nucleotides are TGTGCCAGCAGGACAGGGACTAACTATGGCTACACCTTC. Translation gives CASRTGTNYGYTF. Filled out from reference TRBV2 and TRBJ1-2, the complete variable domain reads EPEVTQTPSHQVTQMGQEVILRCVPISNHLYFYWYRQILGQKVEFLVSFYNNEISEKSEIFDDQFSVERPDGSNFTLKIRSTKLEDSAMYFCASRTGTNYGYTFGSGTRLTVV.

The chain has TRBV5-6 and TRBJ1-1; the D is unclear. The CDR3 consists of 14 residues. Trimming took 0 bases from V and 1 from J, leaving 7 bases between them. Germline-derived CDR1 and CDR2 are SGHDT and YYEEEE. CDR3 DNA: TGTGCCAGCAGCTTGGGGGCTGGGAACACTGAAGCTTTCTTT. It codes for CASSLGAGNTEAFF.

The rearrangement links TRBV6-6 to TRBJ1-2, with TRBD1 identical over 7 bases. Per the germline V gene, CDR1 is MNHNY and CDR2 is SVGAGI (reference sequence). CDR3 length equals 16 residues. J gave up 6 bases and V 4 bases, and 14 bases lay outside the gene matches. The CDR3 spells CASSSPTTGLAHGYTF. For the CDR3, the DNA is TGTGCCAGCAGTTCCCCAACGACAGGGCTGGCCCATGGCTACACCTTC.

This chain uses TRBV7-8 with TRBJ2-1; 12 nucleotides agree with TRBD2. The germline V gene has CDR1 SGHVS and CDR2 FQNEAQ. The CDR3 loop spans 16 amino acids. The ends lost 5 bases at V and 9 bases at J; junction bases unmatched: 11. DNA for the CDR3: TGTGCCAGCAGCCGAGATACGACTAGCGGGAGATCTGAGCAGTTCTTC. Translating gives CASSRDTTSGRSEQFF.

The rearrangement joins TRBV28 to TRBJ1-2; a possible D gene is TRBD1 (6 bases). Trimming pared 6 bases from V and 5 bases from J, leaving 13 bases between. The CDR3 length is 13 residues. Germline V gives CDR1 MDHEN, CDR2 SYDVKM. The CDR3 is CASSRGQLYGYTF. The CDR3 DNA reads TGTGCCAGCAGCCGTGGACAGCTATATGGCTACACCTTC.

The genes are TRBV5-8 and TRBJ1-5; D remains ambiguous. The CDR3 is 15 amino acids. V was trimmed by 0 bases and J by 7 bases, leaving 14 bases between them. The V gene's germline CDR1 is SGHTS and CDR2 YDEGEE. CDR3 in amino acids: CASSLASLMWQPQHF. Written as DNA, the CDR3 is TGTGCCAGCAGCTTGGCCAGTTTGATGTGGCAGCCCCAGCATTTT.

The J gene is TRBJ2-2, the V gene TRBV7-2; D gene uncertain. V shed 2 bases and J shed 1 base, with 5 bases lying between them. The CDR3 length is 14 residues. Germline V CDR1 and CDR2: SGHTA, FQGNSA. CDR3 sequence (DNA): TGTGCCAGCAGCTTAAGAGGGAACACCGGGGAGCTGTTTTTT. As protein: CASSLRGNTGELFF.

V is TRBV18 and J is TRBJ1-1, with TRBD1 as a possible D gene (6 bases). The ends were cut back, 6 bases at V and 1 base at J, with 12 bases in the middle. This CDR3 region has 14 residues. Germline-derived CDR1 and CDR2 are KGHSH and LQKENI. The CDR3 is CASSPRTENTEAFF. DNA of the CDR3: TGTGCCAGCTCCCCCCGGACAGAGAACACTGAAGCTTTCTTT.